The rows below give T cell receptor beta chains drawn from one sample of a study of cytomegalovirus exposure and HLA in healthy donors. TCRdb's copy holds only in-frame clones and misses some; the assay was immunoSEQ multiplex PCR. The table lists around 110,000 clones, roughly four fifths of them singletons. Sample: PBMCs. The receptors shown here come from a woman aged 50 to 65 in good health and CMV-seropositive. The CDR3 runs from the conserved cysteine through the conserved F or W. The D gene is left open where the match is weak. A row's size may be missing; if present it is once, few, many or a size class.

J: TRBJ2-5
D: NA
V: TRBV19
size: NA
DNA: TGTGCCAGTAGGATGGTTGGGGGGGAGACCCAGTACTTC
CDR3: CASRMVGGETQYF

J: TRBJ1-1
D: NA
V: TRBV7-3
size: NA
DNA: TGTGCCAGCAGCCAGGCGGGGGATCGGTTGGCTTTCTTT
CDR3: CASSQAGDRLAFF

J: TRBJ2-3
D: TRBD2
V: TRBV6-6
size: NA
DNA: TGTGCCAGCAGTCGACTAGCGCTAAACACAGATACGCAGTATTTT
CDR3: CASSRLALNTDTQYF

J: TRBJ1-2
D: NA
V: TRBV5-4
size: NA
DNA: TGTGCCAGCAGCCCCGACAAGAACTATGGCTACACCTTC
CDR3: CASSPDKNYGYTF

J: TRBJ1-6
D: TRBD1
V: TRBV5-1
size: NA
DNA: TGCGCCAGCACCCCAGGGGGCCGAGCCTATAATTCACCCCTCCACTTT
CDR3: CASTPGGRAYNSPLHF

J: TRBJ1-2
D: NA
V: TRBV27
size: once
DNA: TGTGCCAGCAGTTTATACCCCACTTCCCCCTCCCGCTGGGGCTACACCTTC
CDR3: CASSLYPTSPSRWGYTF

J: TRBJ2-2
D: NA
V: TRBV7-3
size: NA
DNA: TGTGCCAGCAGCTTACGGCTTGGGGGCCAGTTCGCGAACACCGGGGAGCTGTTTTTT
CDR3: CASSLRLGGQFANTGELFF

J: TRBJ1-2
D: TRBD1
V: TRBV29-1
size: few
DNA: TGCAGCGTTGTTCGACAGGGCCGGGATGGCTACACCTTC
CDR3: CSVVRQGRDGYTF

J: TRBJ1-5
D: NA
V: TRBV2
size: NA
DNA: TGTGCCAGCAATTCAGGGAAGGCCGATCAGCCCCAGCATTTT
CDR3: CASNSGKADQPQHF

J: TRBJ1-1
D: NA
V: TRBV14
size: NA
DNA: TGTGCCAGCAGCCATTTACAGACAATGAACACTGAAGCTTTCTTT
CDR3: CASSHLQTMNTEAFF

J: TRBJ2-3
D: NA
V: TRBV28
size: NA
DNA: TGTGCCAGCAGTTTAGCGGGCAGCACAGATACGCAGTATTTT
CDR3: CASSLAGSTDTQYF

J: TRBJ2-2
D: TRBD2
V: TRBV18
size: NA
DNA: TGTGCCAGCTCAGGAACTAGCGTTACCGGGGAGCTGTTTTTT
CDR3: CASSGTSVTGELFF

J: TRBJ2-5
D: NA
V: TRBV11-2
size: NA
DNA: TGTGCCAGCAGCCAAATAGACTACCCGTACCAAGAGACCCAGTACTTC
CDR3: CASSQIDYPYQETQYF

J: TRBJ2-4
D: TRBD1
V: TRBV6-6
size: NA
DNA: TGTGCCAGCAGCCCCCGGGACAGGGTGCACTTC
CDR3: CASSPRDRVHF

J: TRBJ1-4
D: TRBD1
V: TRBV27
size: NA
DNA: TGTGCCAGCAGTGCGATAGGGGGCGGGGAAAAACTGTTTTTT
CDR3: CASSAIGGGEKLFF

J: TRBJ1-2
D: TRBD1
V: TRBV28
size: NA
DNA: TGTGCCAGCAGTTTACCCTCTTCCGGGACAGAAAACTTCAACTATGGCTACACCTTC
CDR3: CASSLPSSGTENFNYGYTF

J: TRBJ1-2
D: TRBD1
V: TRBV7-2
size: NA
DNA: TGTGCCAGCAGCTCGGGGACAGGGGGTATTTATGGCTACACCTTC
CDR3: CASSSGTGGIYGYTF

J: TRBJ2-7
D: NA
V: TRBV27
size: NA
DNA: TGTGCCAGCAGTTTATCGCGGGGCGGCGGCTCCTACGAGCAGTACTTC
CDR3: CASSLSRGGGSYEQYF

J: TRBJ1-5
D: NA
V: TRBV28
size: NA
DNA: TGTGCCAGCAGGGACGTTCTTACAGGTAGCAATCAGCCCCAGCATTTT
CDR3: CASRDVLTGSNQPQHF

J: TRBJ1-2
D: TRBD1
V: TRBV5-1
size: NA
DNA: TGCGCCAGCAGCTTCCTCAGGGGGCGGACGAACTATGGCTACACCTTC
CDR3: CASSFLRGRTNYGYTF

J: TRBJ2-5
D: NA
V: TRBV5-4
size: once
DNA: TGTGCCAGCAGCATTGGATGGGGAGGAGAAGAGACCCAGTACTTC
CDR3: CASSIGWGGEETQYF

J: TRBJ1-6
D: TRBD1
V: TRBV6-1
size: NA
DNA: TGTGCCAGCAGAGACAGGGTCTATAATTCACCCCTCCACTTT
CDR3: CASRDRVYNSPLHF

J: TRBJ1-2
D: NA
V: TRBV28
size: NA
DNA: TGTGCCAGCAGTTTATTGGCGGAGGACTATGGCTACACCTTC
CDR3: CASSLLAEDYGYTF

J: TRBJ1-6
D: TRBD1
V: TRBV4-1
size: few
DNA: TGCGCCAGCACCCGGGACAGGGAGGATTCACCCCTCCACTTT
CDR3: CASTRDREDSPLHF

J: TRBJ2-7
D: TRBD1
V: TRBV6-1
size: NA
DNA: TGTGCCAGCAGAGTTACCCCGGGACAGGGTAGATCCTTC
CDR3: CASRVTPGQGRSF

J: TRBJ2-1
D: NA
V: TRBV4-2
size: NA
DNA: TGTGCCGCCGGACTCGCCGACTACAATGAGCAGTTCTTC
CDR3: CAAGLADYNEQFF

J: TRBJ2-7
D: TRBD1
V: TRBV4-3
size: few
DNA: TGCGCCAGCAGCCAAAATACAGGGGATGAGCAGTACTTC
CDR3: CASSQNTGDEQYF

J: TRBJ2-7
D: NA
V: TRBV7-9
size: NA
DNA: TGTGCCAGCAGCTTTACAGAGTCCTACGAGCAGTACTTC
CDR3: CASSFTESYEQYF

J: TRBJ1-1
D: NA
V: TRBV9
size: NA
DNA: TGTGCCAGCAGCGTAGACGGGGGGTCCACTGAAGCTTTCTTT
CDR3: CASSVDGGSTEAFF

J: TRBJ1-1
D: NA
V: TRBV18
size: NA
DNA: TGTGCCAGCTCACCTCGAGGGAACAGGGTTGGGAGCGCTGAAGCTTTCTTT
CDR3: CASSPRGNRVGSAEAFF

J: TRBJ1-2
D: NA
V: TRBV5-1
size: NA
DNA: TGCGCCAGCAGCTTGAGGACTGATAACTATGGCTACACCTTC
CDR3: CASSLRTDNYGYTF

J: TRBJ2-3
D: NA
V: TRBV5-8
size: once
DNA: TGTGCCAGCAGCTCGACAGCCACTAGCACAGATACGCAGTATTTT
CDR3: CASSSTATSTDTQYF

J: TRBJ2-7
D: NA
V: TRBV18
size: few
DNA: TGTGCCAGCTCACCTTCAGGCACAACCTACGAGCAGTACTTC
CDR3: CASSPSGTTYEQYF

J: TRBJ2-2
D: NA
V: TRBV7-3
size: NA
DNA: TGTGCCAGCAGCCCGACAGTGATCGCGAACACCGGGGAGCTGTTTTTT
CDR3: CASSPTVIANTGELFF

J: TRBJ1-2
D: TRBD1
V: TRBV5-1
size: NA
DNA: TGCGCCAGCAGCATACTCGGACAGGGGGACTATGGCTACACCTTC
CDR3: CASSILGQGDYGYTF

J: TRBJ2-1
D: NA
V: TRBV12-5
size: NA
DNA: TGTGCTAGTGGCCCCCCCGCGGGGAGCCCCGACAATGAGCAGTTCTTC
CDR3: CASGPPAGSPDNEQFF

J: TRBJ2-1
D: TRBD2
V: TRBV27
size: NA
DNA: TGTGCCAGCAGCCCCGGGACTAGCGGGGGATCCAATGAGCAGTTCTTC
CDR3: CASSPGTSGGSNEQFF

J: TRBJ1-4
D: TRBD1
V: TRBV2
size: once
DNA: TGTGCCAGCAGTTTGCGATTAACAGGGGGCATCAAACTGTTTTTT
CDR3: CASSLRLTGGIKLFF

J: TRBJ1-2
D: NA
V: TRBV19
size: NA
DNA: TGTGCCAGTAGTTCAACAGGGCGCGATGGCTACACCTTC
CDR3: CASSSTGRDGYTF

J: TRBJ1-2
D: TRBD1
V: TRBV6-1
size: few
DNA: TGTGCCAGCAGTGTCGCCGGGACAGGCTCCTTCCCCTATGGCTACACCTTC
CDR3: CASSVAGTGSFPYGYTF

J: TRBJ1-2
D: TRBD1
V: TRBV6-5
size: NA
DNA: TGTGCCAGCAGACCAGGGGGACCTTCACAAGGCTACACCTTC
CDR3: CASRPGGPSQGYTF

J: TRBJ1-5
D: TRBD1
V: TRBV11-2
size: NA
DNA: TGTGCCAGCAGCGCCCGACAGGGTAGGGGGAATCAGCCCCAGCATTTT
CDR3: CASSARQGRGNQPQHF

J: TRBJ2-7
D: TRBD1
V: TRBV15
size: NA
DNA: TGTGCCACCAGCAGAGGAGGGACAGGGGTTAACGAGCAGTACTTC
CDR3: CATSRGGTGVNEQYF

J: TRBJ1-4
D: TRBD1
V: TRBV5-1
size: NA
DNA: TGCGCCAGCAGCCAGTTGGGGACAGGGGGCGAAAAACTGTTTTTT
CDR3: CASSQLGTGGEKLFF

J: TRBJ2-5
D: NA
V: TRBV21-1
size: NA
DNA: TGTGCCAGCAGCAAAAGGGACACGGGAGAGACCCAGTACTTC
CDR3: CASSKRDTGETQYF

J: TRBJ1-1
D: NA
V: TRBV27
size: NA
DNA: TGTGCCAGCAGTTTGGGCAGGCAGAACACTGAAGCTTTCTTT
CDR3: CASSLGRQNTEAFF

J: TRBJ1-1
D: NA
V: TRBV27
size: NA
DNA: TGTGCCAGCAGTTTATTGGGGACGGGGAGGACTGAAGCTTTCTTT
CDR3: CASSLLGTGRTEAFF

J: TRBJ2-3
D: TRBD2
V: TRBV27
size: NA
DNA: TGTGCCAGCAACAGTCTAGCGGGAGATACGCAGTATTTT
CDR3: CASNSLAGDTQYF

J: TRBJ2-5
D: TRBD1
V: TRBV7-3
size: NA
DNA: TGTGCCAGCAGCCCGACAGGGCTCCAAGAGACCCAGTACTTC
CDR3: CASSPTGLQETQYF

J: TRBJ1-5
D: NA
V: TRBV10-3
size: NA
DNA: TGTGCCATCAGTGAGTCTGCGGGGGAGCGACAGCCCCAGCATTTT
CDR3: CAISESAGERQPQHF

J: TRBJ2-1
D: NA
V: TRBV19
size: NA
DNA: TGTGCCAGTAGTATATTTCTAGCATTAAATGAGCAGTTCTTC
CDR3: CASSIFLALNEQFF

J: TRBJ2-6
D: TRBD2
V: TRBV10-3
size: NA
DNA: TGTGCCACTTGGGGGGGGTTTGGGGCCAACGTCCTGACTTTC
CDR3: CATWGGFGANVLTF

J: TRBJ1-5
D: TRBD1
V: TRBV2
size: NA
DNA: TGTGCCAGCACGGGACAGAATAGCAATCAGCCCCAGCATTTT
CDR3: CASTGQNSNQPQHF

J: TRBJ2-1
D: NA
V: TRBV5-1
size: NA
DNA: TGCGCCAGCAGCTCTATGCGGGGTTCCTACAATGAGCAGTTCTTC
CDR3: CASSSMRGSYNEQFF

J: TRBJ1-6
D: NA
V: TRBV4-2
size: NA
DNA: TGTGCCAGCAGCCTTAGGCAGGAGCAGGGTCCGGAATCCTATAATTCACCCCTCCACTTT
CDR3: CASSLRQEQGPESYNSPLHF

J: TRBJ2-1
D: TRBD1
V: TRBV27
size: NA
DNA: TGTGCCAGCAGTAAGGACAGGGTAGCCTACAATGAGCAGTTCTTC
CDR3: CASSKDRVAYNEQFF

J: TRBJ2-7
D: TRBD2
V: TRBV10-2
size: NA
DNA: TGCGCCAGCATATCCGGGACTAAACGATCTATGGGGGAGCAGTACTTC
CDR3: CASISGTKRSMGEQYF

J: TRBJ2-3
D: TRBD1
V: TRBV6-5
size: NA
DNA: TGTGCCAGCAGACGGGACAGCTCCACAGATACGCAGTATTTT
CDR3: CASRRDSSTDTQYF

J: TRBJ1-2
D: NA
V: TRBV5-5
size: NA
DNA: TGTGCCAGCAGCTTGCCCCCGACAGATAACTATGGCTACACCTTC
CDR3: CASSLPPTDNYGYTF